The TCR beta chain under discussion was sequenced for a study of blood T cells in healthy people across ages. Regarding the study as a whole: Whereas aged donors had fewer naive CD4+ cells, long-lived donors had more of them and higher diversity. Observed TCR beta diversity showed a strong correlation with the percentage of naive T cells as measured by flow cytometry.

This clonotype was counted between two and nine times. The antigen is unknown. Extractions gave at least 5.5 micrograms of total RNA per sample. A second about 7 to 12 cycle PCR used barcoded and J-beta primers. Every molecule of cDNA carried a tag from a template-switch adaptor with 12 random nucleotides. Each CDR3 protein is one row after TCRdb ran MiXCR on the 5' RACE reads. Seen here are 1.5 million to 2 million distinct CDR3 sequences, roughly 49% observed once, and the top ten hold approximately 2%. The material sequenced was blood. The source is a middle-aged woman in good health.

The CDR3 here is CSARDPGRTYNEQFF. The CDR3 region has the DNA TGCAGTGCTAGAGATCCGGGGCGGACCTACAATGAGCAGTTCTTC. This chain uses TRBV20-1 with TRBJ2-1; D tentatively reads TRBD1 or TRBD2 (5 bases each). This CDR3 is built from 15 residues. Trimming left V 0 bases short and J 2 bases short, with 11 bases between. Germline V gives CDR1 DFQATT, CDR2 SNEGSKA (reference sequence).